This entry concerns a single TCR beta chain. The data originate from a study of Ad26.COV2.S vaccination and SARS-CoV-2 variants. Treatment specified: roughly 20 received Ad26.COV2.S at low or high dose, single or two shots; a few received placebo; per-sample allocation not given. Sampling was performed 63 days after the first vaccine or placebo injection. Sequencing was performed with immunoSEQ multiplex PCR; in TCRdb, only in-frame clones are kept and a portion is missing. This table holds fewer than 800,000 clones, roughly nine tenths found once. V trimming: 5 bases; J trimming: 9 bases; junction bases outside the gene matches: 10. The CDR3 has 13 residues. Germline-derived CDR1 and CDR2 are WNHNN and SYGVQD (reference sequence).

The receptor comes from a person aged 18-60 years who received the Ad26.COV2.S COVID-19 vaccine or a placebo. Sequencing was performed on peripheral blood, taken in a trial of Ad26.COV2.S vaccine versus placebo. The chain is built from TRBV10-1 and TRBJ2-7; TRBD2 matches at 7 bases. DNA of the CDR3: TGCGCCAGCAGTTCTAGCGGTGTCTTCGGGCAGTACTTC. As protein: CASSSSGVFGQYF.